These T cell receptor beta chains were read from a single sample in a study of T cell changes during pregnancy in multiple sclerosis. Assay: immunoSEQ multiplex PCR; the TCRdb copy retains only in-frame clones and omits some. The sample lists 30,000 to 40,000 clones; around 92% were seen once. The input for sequencing was CD8+ T cells from peripheral blood mononuclear cells, taken in the third trimester of pregnancy. Every receptor here comes from a female donor with multiple sclerosis, enrolled in a pregnancy study. CDR3s include the opening cysteine and the closing phenylalanine or tryptophan. Each record gives: D gene, clone size, J gene, V gene, CDR3 protein, CDR3 DNA. The D gene is left open where the match is weak. Expanded clones get a size class; other rows say once, few or many, or leave the size out.

TRBD1,-,TRBJ2-7,TRBV5-6,CASSTDRGYEQYF,TGTGCCAGCAGCACGGACAGGGGCTACGAGCAGTACTTC
-,-,TRBJ2-4,TRBV6-1,CASSDGAANIQYF,TGTGCCAGCAGTGATGGGGCCGCAAACATTCAGTACTTC
-,-,TRBJ1-1,TRBV11-1,CASSLGGALTEAFF,TGTGCCAGCAGCTTAGGAGGAGCGCTCACTGAAGCTTTCTTT
TRBD2,once,TRBJ2-5,TRBV4-1,CASSDKRGGLETQYF,TGCGCCAGCAGCGATAAGCGGGGGGGGTTAGAGACCCAGTACTTC
TRBD2,-,TRBJ2-5,TRBV7-9,CATTSGLKETQYF,TGTGCCACTACTAGCGGGTTAAAGGAGACCCAGTACTTC
TRBD1,-,TRBJ1-2,TRBV2,CASSWGQGVNYGYTF,TGTGCCAGCAGCTGGGGACAGGGGGTTAACTATGGCTACACCTTC
TRBD1,-,TRBJ2-7,TRBV29-1,CSVEDGQGAYEQYF,TGCAGCGTCGAGGATGGACAGGGAGCCTACGAGCAGTACTTC
-,-,TRBJ1-6,TRBV18,CASSPGHSPLHF,TGTGCCAGCTCACCGGGCCATTCACCCCTCCACTTT
-,-,TRBJ2-7,TRBV5-4,CASSGQGSLSTTAYEQYF,TGTGCCAGCAGCGGCCAGGGGTCACTAAGTACTACAGCCTACGAGCAGTACTTC
TRBD2,-,TRBJ2-5,TRBV9,CASSGSGPQETQYF,TGTGCCAGCAGCGGTAGCGGGCCTCAAGAGACCCAGTACTTC
-,few,TRBJ1-1,TRBV9,CASSVDGGTGTEAFF,TGTGCCAGCAGCGTAGACGGAGGGACGGGGACTGAAGCTTTCTTT
-,-,TRBJ2-5,TRBV7-9,CASSSLSETQYF,TGTGCCAGCAGCTCCCTGTCAGAGACCCAGTACTTC
TRBD2,-,TRBJ2-2,TRBV27,CASSLTFSGGTGELFF,TGTGCCAGCAGTCTCACCTTTAGCGGGGGGACCGGGGAGCTGTTTTTT
-,few,TRBJ1-1,TRBV4-1,CASSQEDMNTEAFF,TGCGCCAGCAGCCAAGAGGACATGAACACTGAAGCTTTCTTT
-,once,TRBJ2-3,TRBV5-4,CAIVYTDTQYF,TGTGCCATCGTTTACACAGATACGCAGTATTTT
-,-,TRBJ1-4,TRBV2,CASSDLGLTSTNEKLFF,TGTGCCAGCAGTGATCTGGGACTTACTTCAACTAATGAAAAACTGTTTTTT
-,-,TRBJ1-1,TRBV4-1,CASSQETGWAEAFF,TGCGCCAGCAGCCAAGAAACAGGGTGGGCTGAAGCTTTCTTT
-,-,TRBJ1-2,TRBV30,CASLSEVGGDYGYTF,TGTGCCTCCTTATCAGAGGTTGGCGGCGACTATGGCTACACCTTC
-,-,TRBJ1-6,TRBV14,CASGIAGNSPLHF,TGTGCCAGCGGTATAGCAGGGAATTCACCCCTCCACTTT
TRBD1,-,TRBJ2-6,TRBV27,CASKGKGGVLFTGANVLTF,TGTGCCAGCAAGGGTAAAGGGGGCGTACTCTTTACTGGGGCCAACGTCCTGACTTTC
TRBD1,-,TRBJ1-4,TRBV6-1,CASSSRTGENEKLFF,TGTGCCAGCAGTTCCCGGACAGGGGAGAATGAAAAACTGTTTTTT
-,-,TRBJ2-1,TRBV14,CASSQGSREDDEQFF,TGTGCCAGCAGCCAGGGTTCCAGGGAAGACGATGAGCAGTTCTTC
-,-,TRBJ2-1,TRBV29-1,CSVGGESPSDEQFF,TGCAGCGTTGGTGGGGAGAGCCCCTCGGATGAGCAGTTCTTC
TRBD2,-,TRBJ2-2,TRBV11-2,CASSYPGVAGGNTGELFF,TGTGCCAGCAGCTACCCCGGGGTAGCGGGGGGAAACACCGGGGAGCTGTTTTTT
-,-,TRBJ2-7,TRBV4-1,CASSQEGWTRHEQYF,TGCGCCAGCAGCCAGGAGGGGTGGACTCGCCACGAGCAGTACTTC
TRBD2,once,TRBJ2-1,TRBV27,CASEPSGGLGQFF,TGTGCCAGCGAGCCTAGCGGGGGTCTTGGGCAGTTCTTC
TRBD2,-,TRBJ2-5,TRBV5-6,CASSIRDYVSKTQYF,TGTGCCAGCAGCATCCGGGACTACGTTTCGAAGACCCAGTACTTC
-,-,TRBJ2-7,TRBV4-1,CASSQVEGPGSSYEQYF,TGCGCCAGCAGCCAAGTCGAGGGTCCGGGGAGTTCCTACGAGCAGTACTTC
TRBD2,-,TRBJ2-2,TRBV6-5,CASSPGLAGPGELFF,TGTGCCAGCAGTCCCGGACTAGCGGGGCCCGGGGAGCTGTTTTTT
-,-,TRBJ1-1,TRBV14,CASSPLWQRDEAFF,TGTGCCAGCAGCCCTTTATGGCAGCGGGATGAAGCTTTCTTT
TRBD1,-,TRBJ2-2,TRBV6-5,CASRGTGSNTGELFF,TGTGCCAGCAGAGGGACAGGGTCGAACACCGGGGAGCTGTTTTTT
-,-,TRBJ1-2,TRBV30,CAWSVLAQGDYGYTF,TGTGCCTGGAGTGTACTGGCACAGGGCGACTATGGCTACACCTTC
TRBD1,few,TRBJ1-4,TRBV2,CASSTPGTGGSKKLFF,TGTGCCAGCAGTACCCCAGGGACAGGGGGAAGTAAAAAACTGTTTTTT
TRBD1,-,TRBJ1-2,TRBV10-3,CAISEWMKDRGDYGYTF,TGTGCCATCAGTGAGTGGATGAAGGACAGGGGCGACTATGGCTACACCTTC
-,-,TRBJ1-6,TRBV11-2,CASSLGQGYSPLHF,TGTGCCAGCAGCTTAGGGCAGGGATATTCACCCCTCCACTTT
-,-,TRBJ2-7,TRBV9,CASRGGHRDISYEQYF,TGTGCCAGCAGAGGAGGCCACAGGGACATCTCCTACGAGCAGTACTTC
TRBD2,-,TRBJ2-3,TRBV9,CASSGREVDTQYF,TGTGCCAGCAGCGGACGGGAGGTCGATACGCAGTATTTT
-,-,TRBJ1-6,TRBV12-5,CASGQQSFNSPLHF,TGTGCTAGTGGTCAACAGAGTTTTAATTCACCCCTCCACTTT
-,-,TRBJ1-2,TRBV6-6,CASSGTQDYGYTF,TGTGCCAGCAGTGGAACTCAGGATTACGGCTACACCTTC
TRBD2,-,TRBJ2-7,TRBV27,CASSPSRGEEFGEQYF,TGTGCCAGCAGTCCTTCACGGGGGGAAGAGTTTGGGGAGCAGTACTTC
-,once,TRBJ2-5,TRBV6-1,CASSGGAQETQYF,TGTGCCAGCAGTGGCGGGGCCCAAGAGACCCAGTACTTC
TRBD2,-,TRBJ2-7,TRBV7-2,CASSLGMGLAGESSYEQYF,TGTGCCAGCAGCTTAGGGATGGGACTAGCGGGGGAGTCCTCCTACGAGCAGTACTTC
TRBD1,once,TRBJ1-1,TRBV10-3,CAAGQGNTEAFF,TGTGCCGCCGGACAGGGGAACACTGAAGCTTTCTTT
-,-,TRBJ1-1,TRBV27,CASKTAGGETEAFF,TGTGCCAGCAAAACTGCGGGGGGAGAAACTGAAGCTTTCTTT
-,-,TRBJ1-2,TRBV29-1,CSVATVYGYTF,TGCAGCGTTGCGACAGTCTATGGCTACACCTTC